This T cell receptor beta chain was sequenced during a study of regulatory T cells in long-lasting Graves disease (dated by TCRdb to the early 2020s). About the investigation overall: To count as having persistent Graves' disease, a patient had to have received antithyroid drug treatment for over 5 years with TSH receptor autoantibodies remaining persistently positive. Patients with persistent Graves' disease were compared with patients with newly diagnosed Graves' disease using TCR sequencing and RNA sequencing of peripheral blood. The study was registered as a clinical trial and conducted in China. A total of roughly 33 samples were covered by TCR sequencing, comprising some 13 persistent and some 20 newly diagnosed Graves' disease patients. Antithyroid drugs had been taken for approximately 10 years on average by persistent Graves' disease patients in the clinical cohort.

Reading the germline V gene gives CDR1 SNHLY and CDR2 FYNNEI. Its CDR3 holds 16 amino acids, cysteine through phenylalanine. CDR3 DNA is the only sequence kept; it has 48 bases, read in frame from the first base. V is shortened by 4 bases, J by 0 bases, and the region joining them spans 14 bases. The library was generated by multiplex PCR. Sequenced using an Illumina HiSeq 4000. iRepertoire HTBI primers and Arm-PCR amplification of CDR3 regions were used to construct TCR beta libraries. Before sequencing, the PCR products underwent gel purification. The original methods were these. Gene usage analysis of CDR3 amino acid clonotypes relied on the approximately 62 TRBV and 15 or so TRBJ segments identified across samples. COPE and FqMerger were used to merge the filtered high-quality paired reads into contigs. BLAST was used to align contigs to IMGT TRBV, TRBD and TRBJ reference genes, and CDR3 was defined according to IMGT. Clonotypes above 0.1% frequency were classified as highly expanded clones. Repertoire diversity was measured by Shannon entropy, and V-J evenness by the Gini coefficient. A clonotype was considered public if more than one individual shared it. Using fastp trimming at Q25 and MiXCR clonotype assembly, TCRdb reanalyzed the public sequencing data and kept in-frame beta chains. Each entry merges the rows of one CDR3 protein and shows their most common DNA and genes. The V and J calls and clone size are TCRdb's, not the authors'. This sample lists hundreds of thousands of distinct CDR3 sequences; 20% were detected once. The ten largest clones represent 6.5% to 10% of the sample.

This clonotype was seen more than once but under ten times. Its antigen remains undetermined. No clone much larger than this one lies a single base away; base qualities are absent. The meaning of the sample's time point label: persistent/refractory GD, antithyroid drugs over 5 years with positive TRAb. For both TCR sequencing and RNA sequencing, RNA was extracted from PBMCs in TRIzol. The diagnosis of Graves' disease followed American Thyroid Association guidelines. Recruitment of patients was carried out at an endocrinology department in Xi'an, China. Each patient gave 9 to 10 milliliters of peripheral blood, collected in an EDTA anticoagulant tube. Ficoll Paque Plus density gradient separation was used to isolate PBMCs, and no further T cell sorting was done. An Agilent 2100 Bioanalyzer and agarose gel were used to check RNA quality, and a NanoDrop 2000 was used to measure RNA concentration. The paper's findings and limits, for the study overall: Compared with newly diagnosed patients, persistent Graves' disease patients had lower TCR Shannon entropy and fewer highly expanded clones, which suggests clonal expansion. Persistent patients shared more public clonotypes among themselves (around 2,500) than newly diagnosed patients did (more than 950). TRBV28, TRBJ1-2 and TRBJ2-5 were preferentially used in persistent disease, while TRBV20-1 and TRBJ2-1 were favored in newly diagnosed disease. The authors acknowledged the small sample size as a limitation that may reduce accuracy. Sequencing and analysis were limited to the TCR beta chain. Because the primary lesion, thyroid tissue, could not be accessed, the study looked at peripheral blood alone.

The sequence came from a female donor with Graves disease. Sample: peripheral blood mononuclear cells (PBMCs), taken when the disease was refractory, from a patient treated with antithyroid drugs. The V gene is TRBV2 and the J gene is TRBJ2-3; there is no confident call for the D gene. The nucleotide sequence reads TGTGCCAGCAGTGGTGGATGGACGGCTAGCACAGATACGCAGTATTTT. Translated, this is CASSGGWTASTDTQYF.